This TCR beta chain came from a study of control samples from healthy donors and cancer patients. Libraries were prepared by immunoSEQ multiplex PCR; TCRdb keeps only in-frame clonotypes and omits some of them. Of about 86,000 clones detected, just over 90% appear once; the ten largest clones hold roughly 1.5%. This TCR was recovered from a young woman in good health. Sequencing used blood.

The chain's CDR3 is CASSDRGSSYEQYF. The CDR3 DNA reads as TGTGCCAGCAGTGACCGGGGGAGCTCCTACGAGCAGTACTTC. This rearrangement joins TRBV13 to TRBJ2-7; the D gene is possibly TRBD2 (6 bases). The V and J ends lost 6 bases and 0 bases respectively, with 12 bases between them. The germline V gene has CDR1 PRHDT and CDR2 FYEKMQ (reference sequence). The CDR3 runs 14 residues. Full variable domain (missing parts from reference TRBV13 and TRBJ2-7): AAGVIQSPRHLIKEKRETATLKCYPIPRHDTVYWYQQGPGQDPQFLISFYEKMQSDKGSIPDRFSAQQFSDYHSELNMSSLELGDSALYFCASSDRGSSYEQYFGPGTRLTVT.